This T cell receptor beta chain is from a study of T cells in tuberculosis. Study outcomes and limitations: Active tuberculosis alpha repertoires lay closer to GMM-specific TCRs than controls'.

Sequencing was performed with immunoSEQ multiplex PCR; in TCRdb, only in-frame clones are kept and a portion is missing. The sample has tens of thousands of clones, around 90% seen once. Concerning this clone itself: Its matching antigen is unknown.

V lost 7 bases and J 6 bases, leaving 15 bases between the germline ends. Germline values: CDR1 SNHLY, CDR2 FYNNEI. This CDR3 is built from 13 residues. Sequencing was done on a sample of PBMCs. This chain joins TRBV2 and TRBJ1-2; D is uncertain. This TCR derives from a donor aged 10 to 29 with latent tuberculosis or without tuberculosis infection. Some clones in this sample may be carry-over from other donors' samples. DNA for the CDR3: TGTGCCAGCATTCAGGATCTGCCCCATGGCTACACCTTC. Its translation: CASIQDLPHGYTF.